The 20 T cell receptor beta chains in this list originate from one sample, sequenced in a study of cytomegalovirus exposure and HLA in healthy donors. Amplification used 60 Vbeta primers and 13 Jbeta primers. Clones were sequenced by immunoSEQ multiplex PCR, and TCRdb holds only the in-frame ones, with some missing. This table lists 21,000 or so clones. The sample taken for sequencing was PBMCs. The receptors originated from a man aged 55-75 years in good health and CMV-seropositive.

The CDR3 loop reads CASSQPGQGASKLFF. DNA for the CDR3: TGTGCCAGCAGCCAACCGGGACAGGGGGCATCAAAACTGTTTTTT. The rearrangement uses TRBV4-2 and TRBJ1-4, with 12 bases matching TRBD1. The CDR3 is 15 residues long. The V segment lost 2 bases and the J segment 10 bases; nucleotides outside the gene matches: 5. From germline, CDR1 is LGHNA and CDR2 YNFKEQ.

The V and J genes are TRBV6-4 and TRBJ2-1; 7 bases align to TRBD1. The trim removed 6 bases at V and 5 bases at J, leaving 10 bases unmatched. The CDR3 runs 15 residues. The germline CDR1 and CDR2 sequences are MRHNA and SNTAGT. The CDR3 nucleotides are TGTGCCAGCAGCGCCGATGGACAGGCCGACAATGAGCAGTTCTTC. Translation gives CASSADGQADNEQFF.

J is TRBJ2-7 and V is TRBV5-1; 9 positions agree with TRBD2. In germline, CDR1 is SGHRS, CDR2 YFSETQ. This CDR3 has 16 residues. Trimming took 0 bases from V and 0 from J; bases not matched to a gene: 4. For the CDR3, the DNA is TGCGCCAGCAGCTTGGAGGGCGGGAGGGCCTCCTACGAGCAGTACTTC. It specifies CASSLEGGRASYEQYF.

The chain recombines TRBV10-2 with TRBJ2-3; unclear D gene. Germline V gene lookup returns CDR1 WSHSY and CDR2 SAAADI. This CDR3 is built from 16 residues. Between the trimmed V and J ends, which lost 6 bases and 0 bases, there was a span of 16 bases. The CDR3 DNA follows: TGCGCCAGCAGACGCCCGACACTTACTAGCACAGATACGCAGTATTTT. It translates to CASRRPTLTSTDTQYF.

This chain connects TRBV29-1 to TRBJ2-4; 7 bases map to TRBD2. The CDR3 totals 13 residues. V trimming: 7 bases; J trimming: 5 bases; junction bases outside the gene matches: 8. The germline CDR1 and CDR2 sequences are SQVTM and ANQGSEA. This CDR3 reads CSAARGGENIQYF. The DNA of the CDR3 is TGCAGCGCCGCCCGGGGAGGGGAAAACATTCAGTACTTC.

The rearrangement joins TRBV10-1 to TRBJ2-7; 8 bases fit TRBD2. Looked up from germline, CDR1 is WNHNN and CDR2 is SYGVQD (reference sequence). V shed 6 bases and J 3 bases; nucleotides not matched to a gene: 10. The CDR3 is 15 residues long. The DNA of the CDR3 is TGCGCCAGCAGCCCCGAGACAGCGGGAGTCTACGAGCAGTACTTC. Protein sequence: CASSPETAGVYEQYF.

The genes are TRBV7-2 and TRBJ2-2; TRBD1 agrees at 9 bases. Germline trimming cut 4 bases from V and 7 bases from J; bases unmatched to any gene: 4. Germline V gene data show CDR1 as SGHTA and CDR2 as FQGNSA. This CDR3 contains 14 residues. The CDR3 protein is CASSSGQGSGELFF. As DNA, the CDR3 is TGTGCCAGCAGCTCGGGACAGGGAAGCGGGGAGCTGTTTTTT.

The rearrangement uses TRBV9 and TRBJ2-5; TRBD1 might be the D (5 bases). The germline CDR1 and CDR2 sequences are SGDLS and YYNGEE. Trimming stripped 4 bases from V and 7 bases from J, with 11 bases between. The CDR3 spans 12 residues. The CDR3 region has the DNA TGTGCCAGCAGCACATTAACAGGGACCCAGTACTTC. This encodes CASSTLTGTQYF.

The CDR3 region is CASSLEWRTGGDTGELFF. In DNA, the CDR3 is TGTGCCAGCAGCTTAGAATGGCGGACAGGGGGGGACACCGGGGAGCTGTTTTTT. The chain carries TRBV7-9 and TRBJ2-2; 10 nucleotides line up with TRBD1. Per germline, CDR1 SEHNR and CDR2 FQNEAQ (reference sequence). This CDR3 has 18 residues. Trimming took 1 base from V and 3 from J; bases not matched to a gene: 8.

The rearrangement joins TRBV18 to TRBJ2-7; 9 bases match TRBD1. Looked up from germline, CDR1 is KGHSH and CDR2 is LQKENI. With V trimmed by 11 bases and J by 2 bases, 13 bases remained unmatched. This CDR3 is built from 15 residues. The CDR3 DNA is TGTGCCGTATCACAGGGGACAGGGAGAACCTACGAGCAGTACTTC. Encoded protein: CAVSQGTGRTYEQYF.

The chain is built from TRBV4-1 and TRBJ1-1; D not resolved. Deletions cut 1 base from V and 5 bases from J, with 11 bases between. The CDR3 is 14 residues long. CDR1 is MGHRA and CDR2 is YSYEKL in the germline V gene. CDR3 sequence reads: CASSQGVGPTEAFF. The CDR3 nucleotides are TGCGCCAGCAGCCAAGGTGTGGGCCCGACTGAAGCTTTCTTT.

The CDR3 reads CASSTGTVNEQYF. The CDR3 DNA follows: TGTGCCAGCTCAACAGGGACAGTGAACGAGCAGTACTTC. This chain joins TRBV18 and TRBJ2-7, with 7 bases matching TRBD1. Germline V CDR1 and CDR2: KGHSH, LQKENI. The V and J ends lost 5 bases and 5 bases, in that order; junction bases with no gene match: 6. CDR3 length equals 13 residues.

The chain is built from TRBV28 and TRBJ2-7; tentative D call: TRBD2 (6 bases). The V and J ends lost 4 bases and 7 bases respectively, with 17 bases between them. CDR1 MDHEN and CDR2 SYDVKM come from the germline V gene. The CDR3 extends over 14 amino acids. The CDR3 loop is CASSSTTGVREQYF. The CDR3 DNA sequence: TGTGCCAGCAGTTCAACCACGGGGGTCAGGGAGCAGTACTTC.

CDR3 in amino acids: CASSTTGTGGEQYF. CDR3 DNA: TGCGCCAGCAGCACGACCGGGACAGGGGGGGAGCAGTACTTC. The chain links TRBV5-1 to TRBJ2-7; TRBD1 matches at 11 bases. The V segment lost 4 bases and the J segment 7 bases; nucleotides outside the gene matches: 7. Germline V gives CDR1 SGHRS, CDR2 YFSETQ. The CDR3 has 14 residues.

This chain connects TRBV6-1 to TRBJ1-2, with D perhaps matching TRBD1 (5 bases). V lost 1 base to trimming and J lost 4 bases, with 10 bases between them. CDR1 MNHNS and CDR2 SASEGT come from the germline V gene. This CDR3 comprises 14 residues. In DNA, the CDR3 is TGTGCCAGCAGTGAAGGGGGCGAAATCTATGGCTACACCTTC. It is translated as CASSEGGEIYGYTF.

Measured by frequency, this clone is medium-sized. The chain recombines TRBV6-1 with TRBJ2-1, with 10 bases matching TRBD2. The CDR3 runs to 15 residues. Germline CDR1 and CDR2: MNHNS and SASEGT. V dropped 1 base and J dropped 8; count of bases not matched to a gene: 5. The CDR3 region is CASSEEASGSDEQFF. The CDR3 DNA reads as TGTGCCAGCAGTGAAGAGGCTAGCGGGAGTGATGAGCAGTTCTTC.

As DNA, the CDR3 is TGCAGCGTTGAAGATTGGGCGGGCCCCCAAGAGACCCAGTACTTC. It encodes CSVEDWAGPQETQYF. The chain links TRBV29-1 to TRBJ2-5, with D maybe TRBD2 (5 bases). CDR1 is SQVTM, CDR2 ANQGSEA, per germline. CDR3 length: 15 amino acids. V was clipped by 0 bases and J by 1 base, with 12 bases between them.

About this clone itself: A junction boundary mismatches the germline segment, possibly from a read error. The chain has TRBV7-9 and TRBJ2-3; 11 positions agree with TRBD2. Germline V CDR1 and CDR2: SEHNR, FQNEAQ (reference sequence). The CDR3 loop spans 16 amino acids. The CDR3: CASTLLAGVGTDTQYF. CDR3 in DNA: TGTGCCAGCACCTTACTAGCGGGAGTGGGCACAGATACGCAGTATTTT.

The chain links TRBV6-1 to TRBJ1-3; D call uncertain. The CDR3 has 11 amino acids. V lost 8 bases and J lost 4, with 6 bases in between. In germline, CDR1 is MNHNS, CDR2 SASEGT. The CDR3 sequence is CASGRGNTIYF. In DNA form, the CDR3 reads TGTGCCAGCGGCAGGGGAAACACCATATATTTT.

CDR3 sequence: CASNRDTDPSSGANVLTF. The CDR3 nucleotides read TGTGCCAGTAACCGGGACACCGACCCTAGCTCTGGGGCCAACGTCCTGACTTTC. This rearrangement joins TRBV19 to TRBJ2-6, with D possibly matching TRBD1 (6 bases). The CDR3 length is 18 residues. Germline CDR1 reads LNHDA; CDR2 reads SQIVND (reference sequence). V was shortened by 7 bases and J by 0 bases, with 19 bases between the two germline ends.